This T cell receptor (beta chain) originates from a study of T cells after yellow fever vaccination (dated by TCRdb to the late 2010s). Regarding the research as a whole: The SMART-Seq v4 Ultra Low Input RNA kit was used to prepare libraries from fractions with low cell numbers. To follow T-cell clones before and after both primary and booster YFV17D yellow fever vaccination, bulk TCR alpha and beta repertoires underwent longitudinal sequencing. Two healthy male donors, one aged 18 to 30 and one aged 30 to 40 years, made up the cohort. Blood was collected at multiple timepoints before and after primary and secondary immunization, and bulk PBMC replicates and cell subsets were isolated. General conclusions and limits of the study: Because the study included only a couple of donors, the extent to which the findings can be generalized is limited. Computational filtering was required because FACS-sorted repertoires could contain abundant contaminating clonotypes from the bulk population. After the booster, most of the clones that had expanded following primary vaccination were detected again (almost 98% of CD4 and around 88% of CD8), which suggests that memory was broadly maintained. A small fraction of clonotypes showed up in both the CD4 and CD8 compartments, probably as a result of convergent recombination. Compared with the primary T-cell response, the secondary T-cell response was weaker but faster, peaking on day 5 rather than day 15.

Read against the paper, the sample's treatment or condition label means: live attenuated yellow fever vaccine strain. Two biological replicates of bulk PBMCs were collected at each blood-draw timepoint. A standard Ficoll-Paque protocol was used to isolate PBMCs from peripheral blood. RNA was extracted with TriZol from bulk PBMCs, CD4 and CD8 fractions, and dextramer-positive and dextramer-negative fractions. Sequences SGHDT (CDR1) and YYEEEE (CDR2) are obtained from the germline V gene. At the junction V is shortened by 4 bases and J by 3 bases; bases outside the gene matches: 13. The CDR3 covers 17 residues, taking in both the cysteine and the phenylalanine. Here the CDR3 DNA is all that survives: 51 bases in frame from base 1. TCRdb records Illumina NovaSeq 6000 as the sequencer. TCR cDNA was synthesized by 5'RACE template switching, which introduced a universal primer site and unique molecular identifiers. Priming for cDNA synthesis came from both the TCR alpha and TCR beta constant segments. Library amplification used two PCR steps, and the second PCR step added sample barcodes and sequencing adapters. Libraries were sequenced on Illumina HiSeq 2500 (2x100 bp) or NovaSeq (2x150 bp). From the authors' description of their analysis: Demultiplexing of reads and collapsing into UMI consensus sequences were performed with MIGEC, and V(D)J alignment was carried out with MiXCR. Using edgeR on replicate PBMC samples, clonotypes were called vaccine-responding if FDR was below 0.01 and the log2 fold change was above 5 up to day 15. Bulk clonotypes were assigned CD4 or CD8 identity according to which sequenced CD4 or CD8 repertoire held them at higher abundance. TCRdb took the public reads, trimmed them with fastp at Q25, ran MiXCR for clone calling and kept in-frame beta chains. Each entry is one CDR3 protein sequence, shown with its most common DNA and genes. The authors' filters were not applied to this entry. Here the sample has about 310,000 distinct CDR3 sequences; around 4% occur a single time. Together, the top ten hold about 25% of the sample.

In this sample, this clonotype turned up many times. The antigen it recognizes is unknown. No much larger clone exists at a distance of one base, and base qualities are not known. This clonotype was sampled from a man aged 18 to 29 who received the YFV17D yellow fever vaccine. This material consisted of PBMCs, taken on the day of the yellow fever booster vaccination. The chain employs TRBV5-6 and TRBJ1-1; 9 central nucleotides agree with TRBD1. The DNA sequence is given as TGTGCCAGCAGCCGGAACAGGGGGCGGTTTTTGCACACTGAAGCTTTCTTT. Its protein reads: CASSRNRGRFLHTEAFF.